This T cell receptor (beta chain) was documented in a study of blood T cell repertoires in COVID-19 (dated by TCRdb to the early 2020s). In the study overall: Collaborator samples came from the United States, Italy and Spain and covered acute and convalescent phases of COVID-19. The dataset comprised deeply sampled blood TCRbeta repertoires from subjects exposed to, actively infected with, or recovered from COVID-19. The samples were drawn from two sources: the first 160 participants of the ongoing ImmuneRACE study, and 1,200 or so subjects contributed by 6 global collaborators. HLA class I and class II types, where available, came from metadata supplied by the sample provider rather than from assay-based typing. A freely available public database, intended as a resource for researchers studying the immune response to SARS-CoV-2, is where the repertoires were released. The sample metadata nearly always contained a de-identified subject ID, COVID-19 status, age in years and sex. The prospective study material was composed of cDNA or gDNA derived from T cells, B-cell-depleted T cells, or PBMCs. General findings and caveats noted by the study authors: How much clinical and demographic metadata was included differed by source and by participant, and the metadata was provided uncurated.

In regard to this clone: Its antigen remains undetermined. The sample holds no much larger clone one base away, and base qualities are not on file.

The CDR3 spans 15 residues, from the cysteine through the phenylalanine. Only CDR3 DNA remains: 45 bases, in frame from the first base. Trimming takes 10 bases off V and 6 bases off J; junction bases not matched to a gene: 14. Reading the germline V gene gives CDR1 KGHDR and CDR2 SFDVKD. TCRbeta CDR3 regions were amplified from genomic DNA by means of the immunoSEQ Assay, a bias-controlled multiplex PCR. In the source study's methods: The number of nucleated cells in each sample was estimated from the amplification of reference gene primers within the assay. To quantify the absolute abundance of each unique TCRbeta CDR3 rearrangement, sequence reads were collapsed and filtered. Productive Simpson clonality was computed per sample as the square root of Simpson's diversity index over productive rearrangements. TCRdb stores this immuneACCESS table with in-frame sequences only. Part of the clones is absent; in the studies checked, under half of the shortfall reflects unresolved V genes, and no reason is known for the rest. The V and J calls and clone size were taken over from that table, and D and trimming were inferred from the DNA. Counted in this sample were 150,000 to 250,000 clones; approximately 80% of them appeared once. The ten largest make up approximately 6.9% of the sample.

Whole blood was collected in K2EDTA tubes by collaborating institutions according to the institutions' own protocols. For TCRbeta analysis, collaborators shipped samples as frozen whole blood, isolated PBMCs, or DNA extracted from either of those sample types. This sequence uses TRBV24-1 and TRBJ2-1, and 7 bases in between align with TRBD1. The sequence was collected from a human donor with acute or convalescent COVID-19. The donor label of this sample is uncertain. The specimen sequenced was peripheral blood. The bases are TGTGCCACTTCCTCCGGGACAGCTATAATCAATGAGCAGTTCTTC. Its translation reads: CATSSGTAIINEQFF.